This T cell receptor beta chain derives from a study of regulatory T cells in long-lasting Graves disease. Study-wide points: TCR diversity in persistent Graves' patients was below that of newly diagnosed ones.

The time point was: newly diagnosed GD, antithyroid drugs for less than 3 months. Extracted RNA from PBMCs served as the source of the TCR library. With respect to this clonotype: The antigen remains unidentified.

V was shortened by 4 bases and J by 7 bases, with 7 bases between the two germline ends. Germline V lookup: CDR1 LGHDT, CDR2 YNNKEL (reference sequence). This CDR3 contains 11 residues. Through Arm-PCR of CDR3 regions and iRepertoire HTBI primers, TCR beta libraries were built. TCRdb re-analysed the multiplex PCR reads in MiXCR, keeping a single row per CDR3 protein. The table shows roughly 400,000 distinct CDR3 sequences, with about 15% occurring only once. Separately, the same data were catalogued under a study of T cells in Graves' hyperthyroidism and ophthalmopathy. That source notes: Participants, patients aged 18 to 65, had newly diagnosed hyperthyroidism with a duration under 2 months. A model of 13 V-J features distinguished ophthalmopathy from stable hyperthyroidism.

The sequencing here drew on peripheral blood mononuclear cells (PBMCs), taken at new diagnosis, from a patient treated with antithyroid drugs. V and J are TRBV3-1 and TRBJ2-5; D gene uncertain. This TCR was sampled from a woman aged 40 to 55 with Graves disease. In nucleotides, the CDR3 is TGTGCCAGCAGCCTCGAGGCGACCCAGTACTTC. Its protein is CASSLEATQYF.